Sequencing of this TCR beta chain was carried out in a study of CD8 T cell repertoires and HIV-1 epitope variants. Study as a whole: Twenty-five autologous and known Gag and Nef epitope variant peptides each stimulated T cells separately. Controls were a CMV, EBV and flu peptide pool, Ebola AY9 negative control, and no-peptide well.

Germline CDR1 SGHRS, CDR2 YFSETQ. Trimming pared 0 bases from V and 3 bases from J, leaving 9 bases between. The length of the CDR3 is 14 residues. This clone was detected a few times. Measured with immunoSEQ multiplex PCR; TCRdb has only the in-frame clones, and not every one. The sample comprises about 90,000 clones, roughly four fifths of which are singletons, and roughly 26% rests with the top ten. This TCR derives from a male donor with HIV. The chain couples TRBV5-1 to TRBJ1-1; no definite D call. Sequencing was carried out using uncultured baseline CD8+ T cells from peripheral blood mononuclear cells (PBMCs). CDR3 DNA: TGCGCCAGCAGCTTGGACCGGTCCTACACTGAAGCTTTCTTT. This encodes CASSLDRSYTEAFF.